This T cell receptor (beta chain) is drawn from a study of T-cell reconstitution after alpha-beta-depleted transplantation in children. Study-wide results and limits: Expanded graft clones, several hundred of them, were reportedly the source of alpha-beta T cells about two months after transplant. The authors attributed T-cell counts and diversity one year after transplant mostly to newly produced T cells. Day-60 TCRbeta diversity that was high in some patients was derived from surviving recipient T cells and thymic progenitors.

V lost 0 bases to trimming and J lost 0 bases, with 12 bases between them. The CDR3 has 16 amino acids. Germline V gives CDR1 LGHNA, CDR2 YSLEER. Unique molecular identifiers were incorporated during preparation of the TCRbeta library. Each CDR3 protein is one row after TCRdb ran MiXCR on the PCR reads. The sample lists some 200,000 distinct CDR3 sequences, approximately 6.9% occurring once. By proportion, this clonotype is medium-sized. What it binds is not known. The sample was PBMCs, taken before TCRalphabeta/CD19-depleted stem cell transplant. The TCR comes from a boy aged 2 to 9 with acute lymphoblastic leukemia, due to receive a stem cell transplant. The V gene is TRBV4-3, the J gene TRBJ2-7; D gene ambiguous. CDR3 in DNA: TGCGCCAGCAGCCAAGATGGACGCCAAGGCTCCTACGAGCAGTACTTC. It is translated as CASSQDGRQGSYEQYF.